This TCR beta chain was captured by sequencing in a study of T cells after yellow fever vaccination (dated by TCRdb to the late 2010s). For the wider study: The SMART-Seq v4 Ultra Low Input RNA kit was used to prepare libraries from fractions with low cell numbers. Blood was collected at multiple timepoints before and after primary and secondary immunization, and bulk PBMC replicates and cell subsets were isolated. The cohort comprised two healthy male donors, one aged 18 to 30 and one aged 30 to 40 years. To track T-cell clones before and after primary and booster YFV17D yellow fever vaccination, bulk TCR alpha and beta repertoires were sequenced longitudinally.

Overall study outcomes, separate from this receptor: A small share of clonotypes was detected in both CD4 and CD8 compartments, with the overlap likely arising from convergent recombination. Computational filtering was required because FACS-sorted repertoires could contain abundant contaminating clonotypes from the bulk population. The secondary T-cell response was weaker than the primary response but faster, peaking on day 5 instead of day 15. Only a couple of donors were included in the study, so the extent to which the findings can be generalized is limited. Most clones expanded after primary vaccination were re-detected after the booster (around 96% of CD4 and around 88% of CD8), suggesting broad memory maintenance.

The sequencer was an Illumina NovaSeq 6000. TCR cDNA was synthesized by 5'RACE template switching, through which a universal primer site and unique molecular identifiers were introduced. Priming of cDNA synthesis was performed from both the TCR alpha and TCR beta constant segments. Library amplification used two PCR steps, and the second PCR step added sample barcodes and sequencing adapters. Sequencing of libraries was performed on Illumina HiSeq 2500 (2x100 bp) or NovaSeq (2x150 bp). The authors' analysis ran thus. MIGEC handled demultiplexing of reads and collapsing into UMI consensus sequences, while MiXCR performed V(D)J alignment. Using edgeR on replicate PBMC samples, clonotypes were called vaccine-responding if FDR was below 0.01 and the log2 fold change was above 5 up to day 15. Each bulk clonotype was labeled CD4 or CD8 based on which sequenced repertoire, CD4 or CD8, contained the clonotype at higher abundance. TCRdb's own reprocessing of the public reads used fastp at Q25 and MiXCR and kept productive beta chains. Here each entry gathers all rows of one CDR3 protein and keeps the most common genes and DNA. What appears here as the V and J calls and clone size reflects TCRdb's work, not the paper's. Across this sample there are 250,000 to 350,000 distinct CDR3 sequences, with 3.5% to 4.5% seen only once. The ten largest clones take up approximately 20% of the sample.

The treatment or condition label for this specimen denotes: live attenuated yellow fever vaccine strain. At each blood-draw timepoint, two biological replicates of bulk PBMCs were collected. PBMCs were isolated from peripheral blood using a standard Ficoll-Paque protocol. RNA was extracted with TriZol from bulk PBMCs, CD4 and CD8 fractions, and dextramer-positive and dextramer-negative fractions. This clonotype turned up a few times. Its target antigen remains unknown. Base qualities were left out, and no much larger clone turns up one base away. CDR1 and CDR2 are drawn from the germline V gene (reference sequence): SEHNR, FQNEAQ. Including cysteine and phenylalanine, the CDR3 has 17 amino acids. Only the CDR3 region is kept as DNA, spanning 51 bases read in frame from base 1. Relative to germline, V is missing 3 bases and J is missing 1 base, with 7 bases of the junction outside any gene match.

The source is a young man who received the YFV17D yellow fever vaccine. The V gene is TRBV7-9 and the J gene is TRBJ2-2, and TRBD1 aligns with 8 junction nucleotides. Here the sequenced sample was PBMCs, taken 15 days after the yellow fever booster vaccination. DNA sequence: TGTGCCAGCAGCTTTCCATACGGGACAGGGAACACCGGGGAGCTGTTTTTT. This sequence encodes CASSFPYGTGNTGELFF.